These T cell receptor beta chains were read from a single sample in a study of blood T cell repertoires in COVID-19. The repertoire was sequenced with immunoSEQ multiplex PCR; TCRdb's copy has only in-frame clones and lacks some. The sample lists 99,000 or so clones, about 91% occurring once. Sequenced: peripheral blood. Receptor source: a man in his fifties with COVID-19, enrolled during active disease. Each CDR3 is given with its conserved first and last residue.

TRBV3-1/TRBV3-2	TRBJ1-1	CASSPGQGAEAFF
TRBV10-3	TRBJ2-5	CAISASGGARETQYF
TRBV5-1	TRBJ2-5	CASSLGTGRQETQYF
TRBV18	TRBJ2-7	CASSTGHYEQYF
TRBV28	TRBJ2-1	CASSRQGMSKGQFF
TRBV12-3/TRBV12-4	TRBJ1-4	CASSFSGGEKLFF
TRBV11-2	TRBJ2-2	CASSLAPGTSGTGELFF
TRBV29-1	TRBJ1-1	CSVEDFASLANTEAFF
TRBV3-1/TRBV3-2	TRBJ1-1	CASSHYTEAFF
TRBV3-1/TRBV3-2	TRBJ2-3	CASSPLARTSGDSDTQYF
TRBV5-5	TRBJ1-4	CASSLAVPRKLFF
TRBV14	TRBJ1-1	CASMGDYPAGKAFF
TRBV2	TRBJ2-1	CASSGDYYNEQFF
TRBV5-6	TRBJ1-4	CASSSDTTGKLFF
TRBV29-1	TRBJ1-2	CSAPDRYGYTF